This T cell receptor (beta chain) came from a study of OX40 agonist ivuxolimab in advanced cancers. Whole-study context: Participants averaged approximately 65 years of age (range about 23 to 79) and were roughly 80% male. Study-level points and caveats: Expanded peripheral T cells had an undetermined antigen specificity. There was clonal expansion of CD4+ and CD8+ blood T cells by week 6 at 0.1 to 3.0 mg/kg.

Method: immunoSEQ multiplex PCR; TCRdb's copy keeps in-frame clones and lacks some. The sample records 50,000 to 65,000 clones, roughly 90% being singletons. With respect to this clone: Its target is not known.

The CDR3 is made up of 15 amino acids. V was pared by 3 bases and J by 4 bases, with 3 bases of the junction left unmatched. CDR1 is SGHDT and CDR2 is YYEEEE in the germline V gene. The sequence was obtained from an adult with an advanced solid tumor such as melanoma, head and neck, liver or kidney cancer. The chain couples TRBV5-6 to TRBJ2-1, with 11 bases fitting TRBD2. This sample comprised CD4+ or CD8+ T cells sorted from blood, obtained in a trial of the OX40 agonist ivuxolimab. CDR3 amino acids: CASSSGLADYNEQFF. CDR3 nucleotides: TGTGCCAGCAGCTCGGGACTAGCGGATTACAATGAGCAGTTCTTC.